This T cell receptor (beta chain) was recovered during a study of Ad26.COV2.S vaccination and SARS-CoV-2 variants. About the research overall: By the intramuscular route, Ad26.COV2.S was given once, or twice 56 days apart.

Treatment described: 15 to 20 received Ad26.COV2.S at low or high dose, single or two shots; 5 received placebo; per-sample allocation not given. Sampling occurred on day 63 after the first vaccine or placebo injection. This table comes from immunoSEQ multiplex PCR, and its TCRdb copy is limited to in-frame clones, with some not included. The profile shows about 440,000 clones, 80% to 95% of them singletons. This CDR3 has 14 amino acids. Germline V gene data show CDR1 as PRHDT and CDR2 as FYEKMQ (reference sequence). Trimming took off 1 base at V and 2 bases at J, with 8 bases between the two ends. The input for sequencing was peripheral blood, taken in a trial of Ad26.COV2.S vaccine versus placebo. The sequence came from a person aged 18-65 years who received the Ad26.COV2.S COVID-19 vaccine or a placebo. This rearrangement joins TRBV13 to TRBJ1-1; D is ambiguous. The CDR3 nucleotides are TGTGCCAGCAGCTTAGAAGATCTAAACACTGAAGCTTTCTTT. Its translation is CASSLEDLNTEAFF. Based on the CDR3 plus reference TRBV13 and TRBJ1-1, the full variable domain is AAGVIQSPRHLIKEKRETATLKCYPIPRHDTVYWYQQGPGQDPQFLISFYEKMQSDKGSIPDRFSAQQFSDYHSELNMSSLELGDSALYFCASSLEDLNTEAFFGQGTRLTVV.